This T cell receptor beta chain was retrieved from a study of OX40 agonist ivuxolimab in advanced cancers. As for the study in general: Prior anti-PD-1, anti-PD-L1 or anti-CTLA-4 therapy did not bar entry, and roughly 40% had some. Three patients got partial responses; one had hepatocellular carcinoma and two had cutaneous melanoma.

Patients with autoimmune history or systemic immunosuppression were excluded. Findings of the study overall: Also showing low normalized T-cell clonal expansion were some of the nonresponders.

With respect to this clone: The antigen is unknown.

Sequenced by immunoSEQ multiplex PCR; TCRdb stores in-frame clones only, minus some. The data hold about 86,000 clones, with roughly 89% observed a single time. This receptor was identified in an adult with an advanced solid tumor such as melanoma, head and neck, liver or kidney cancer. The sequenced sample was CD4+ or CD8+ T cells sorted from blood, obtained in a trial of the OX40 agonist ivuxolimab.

The CDR3 DNA is TGCAGTGCTAGTCGGGGAGGGGAGGAGTTCTTC. Amino acids: CSASRGGEEFF. The rearrangement uses TRBV20-1 and TRBJ2-1; 7 positions match TRBD2. Germline V gives CDR1 DFQATT, CDR2 SNEGSKA (reference sequence). The CDR3 extends over 11 amino acids. V was pared by 3 bases and J by 14 bases, with 7 bases of the junction left unmatched.